The 12 T cell receptor beta chains below come from one sample, sequenced in a study of T cell changes during pregnancy in multiple sclerosis. Data came from immunoSEQ multiplex PCR; TCRdb stores just in-frame clones and leaves some out. Of around 50,000 clones in the sample, roughly 90% were seen once. The sample in question was CD4+ T cells from peripheral blood mononuclear cells, obtained after pregnancy. These receptors were collected from a female donor in good health, enrolled as a control in a pregnancy study.

This chain connects TRBV18 to TRBJ2-4; possibly TRBD2 for D (5 bases). The germline gives CDR1 KGHSH, CDR2 LQKENI. V dropped 6 bases and J dropped 1 base, with 10 bases sitting between them. This CDR3 region has 14 residues. In DNA form, the CDR3 reads TGTGCCAGCTCTCCGGGGTTGGCCAAAAACATTCAGTACTTC. Protein sequence: CASSPGLAKNIQYF. Using reference TRBV18 and TRBJ2-4 for the parts outside the CDR3, the full variable domain is NAGVMQNPRHLVRRRGQEARLRCSPMKGHSHVYWYRQLPEEGLKFMVYLQKENIIDESGMPKERFSAEFPKEGPSILRIQQVVRGDSAAYFCASSPGLAKNIQYFGAGTRLSVL.

The chain has TRBV10-3 and TRBJ2-3; 9 bases match TRBD1. V was pared by 6 bases and J by 0 bases, with 1 base of the junction left unmatched. The germline CDR1 and CDR2 sequences are ENHRY and SYGVKD. The CDR3 runs to 14 residues. The CDR3 is CAIRGQGSTDTQYF. The CDR3 nucleotides read TGTGCCATCAGAGGACAGGGGAGCACAGATACGCAGTATTTT.

The rearrangement joins TRBV5-1 to TRBJ2-3; D not certain. Trimming cost V 0 bases and J 1 base, with 3 bases left between them. Per germline, CDR1 SGHRS and CDR2 YFSETQ. This CDR3 has 13 amino acids. The CDR3 sequence is CASSLVGTDTQYF. CDR3 nucleotide sequence: TGCGCCAGCAGCTTGGTCGGCACAGATACGCAGTATTTT.

This clone was recorded a few times. The V and J genes are TRBV5-1 and TRBJ1-1; 9 bases align to TRBD1. CDR3 length: 16 amino acids. Germline V lookup: CDR1 SGHRS, CDR2 YFSETQ. Trimming cost V 5 bases and J 2 bases; bases outside gene matches: 10. The CDR3 DNA sequence: TGCGCCAGCAGGAAAACACCGGGACAGGGAAACACTGAAGCTTTCTTT. Its translation: CASRKTPGQGNTEAFF.

The chain carries TRBV27 and TRBJ1-6, with 8 bases lining up with TRBD1. The CDR3 totals 19 residues. J gave up 7 bases and V 6 bases, and 20 bases lay outside the gene matches. Germline V gene lookup returns CDR1 MNHEY and CDR2 SMNVEV (reference sequence). As DNA, the CDR3 is TGTGCCAGCAGCGGCGGCTTCCCGGGACAGGTTACTGAGAATTCACCCCTCCACTTT. It is translated as CASSGGFPGQVTENSPLHF.

The chain links TRBV15 to TRBJ1-2, with 7 nucleotides matching TRBD1. Germline V gene sequence: CDR1 LNHNV, CDR2 YYDKDF (reference sequence). V was clipped by 4 bases and J by 10 bases; unmatched bases: 15. The CDR3 runs 15 residues. The CDR3 reads CATSMGSRQGTTYTF. The CDR3 DNA reads TGTGCCACCAGCATGGGGTCCCGACAGGGTACAACCTACACCTTC.

J is TRBJ1-5 and V is TRBV4-3; 7 nucleotides agree with TRBD1. V was pared by 4 bases and J by 3 bases, with 3 bases of the junction left unmatched. Germline CDR1 and CDR2: LGHNA and YSLEER. The CDR3 contains 14 residues. The CDR3 sequence: CASSPGQNNQPQHF. The CDR3 coding sequence is TGCGCCAGCAGCCCGGGACAGAACAATCAGCCCCAGCATTTT.

The chain is built from TRBV15 and TRBJ2-2; TRBD2 aligns across 10 bases. The V segment lost 0 bases and the J segment 6 bases; nucleotides outside the gene matches: 4. The CDR3 is 16 residues long. Germline CDR1 and CDR2: LNHNV and YYDKDF (reference sequence). CDR3: CATSRDRAGGAGELFF. The CDR3 DNA reads as TGTGCCACCAGCAGAGACCGAGCGGGGGGGGCCGGGGAGCTGTTTTTT.

This sequence joins TRBV30 and TRBJ1-4, with 8 bases identical to TRBD1. The CDR3 has 13 residues. Germline CDR1 and CDR2: GTSNPN and SVGIG (reference sequence). With 5 bases clipped from V and 1 base from J, the junction kept 0 bases outside the gene matches. The CDR3 is CAWGQGTNEKLFF. In DNA, the CDR3 is TGTGCCTGGGGACAGGGAACTAATGAAAAACTGTTTTTT.

The chain uses TRBV5-6 and TRBJ2-1; 9 positions match TRBD2. In germline, CDR1 is SGHDT, CDR2 YYEEEE. J lost 10 bases, V lost 4 bases, and 6 bases had no gene match. The CDR3 consists of 13 residues. This chain's CDR3 is CASSSGGPGEQFF. CDR3 DNA sequence: TGTGCCAGCAGCAGCGGGGGGCCGGGGGAGCAGTTCTTC.

The V gene is TRBV4-3, the J gene TRBJ1-6; 8 bases are shared with TRBD1. Per germline, CDR1 LGHNA and CDR2 YSLEER. The CDR3 spans 15 residues. V lost 2 bases, J lost 7 bases, and 4 bases stayed unmatched. The CDR3 here is CASSQRQGTNSPLHF. CDR3 DNA: TGCGCCAGCAGCCAAAGACAGGGGACAAATTCACCCCTCCACTTT.

This clone showed up just a few times. The chain has TRBV6-5 and TRBJ1-6; D not certain. Germline V gene data show CDR1 as MNHEY and CDR2 as SVGAGI. This CDR3 spans 16 amino acids. Between the trimmed V and J ends, which lost 0 bases and 7 bases, there was a span of 13 bases. CDR3 DNA sequence: TGTGCCAGCAGTTACTCGATGGCGGCCGGGAATTCACCCCTCCACTTT. Its protein is CASSYSMAAGNSPLHF.